This T cell receptor beta chain derives from a study of blood T cells in healthy people across ages (dated by TCRdb to about 2015). Some background on the complete study: In model experiments, template switching captured roughly one uniquely barcoded TCR beta cDNA molecule for every two T cells. Two additional independent replicas of 1 million unique cDNA reads from the same blood draw were analyzed for two donors (one aged 18 to 30 and one aged 80 or older). The study measured age-related changes in TCR beta repertoire diversity using deep sequencing normalized with unique cDNA molecular identifiers. The donors were split into four age groups: young (average 16 years), middle-aged (39), aged (roughly 60) and long-lived (roughly 80).

Library construction relied on 5' RACE. The instrument was an Illumina HiSeq 2500. A second PCR of 7 to 11 cycles was run with a J-beta primer mix and a sample-barcoded 5' primer. A template-switch 5' adaptor carrying 12 random nucleotides introduced a unique molecular identifier onto each TCR beta cDNA molecule. Each sample yielded at least 2.5 million CDR3-containing paired-end reads. First-strand cDNA was synthesized from all RNA with the Mint cDNA synthesis kit, primed by a TRBC-specific oligonucleotide. Following uracil-DNA glycosylase treatment, a first 18-cycle PCR with universal primers M1SS and BC2_uni_R was performed on all cDNA. Regarding the original processing steps: Normalization of each sample was performed by random selection of 1 million high-quality reads, each carrying a distinct molecular identifier. Reads with shared molecular identifiers were discarded instead of being binned into consensus sequences. CDR3 identification, clonotype clustering and error correction used MiTCR with a Q25 quality threshold and the strictest error-elimination algorithm. A nonparametric unseen species model using Euler transformation provided a lower-bound estimate of total TCR beta diversity. TCRdb handled the public reads itself, with Q25 trimming in fastp and clone calling in MiXCR, and kept productive beta chains. Rows merge per CDR3 protein into single entries with the most common DNA and genes. TCRdb assigned the V and J calls; the authors' analysis was not used. The sample profile shows some 800,000 distinct CDR3 sequences; around 25% of them were found once. Under 4% of the sample goes to the ten largest clones.

This clonotype was found a few times. Its binding antigen is unknown. No qualities accompany the bases; no much larger clone lies one base away. The roughly 39 donors, aged roughly 6 to 95 years, were systemically healthy Caucasian individuals from Russia. Each donor gave 8.5 to 10 milliliters of peripheral blood, collected into EDTA-treated Vacutainer tubes. PBMCs were isolated by Ficoll-Paque density-gradient centrifugation, with at least 7 million obtained per sample. Total RNA, at least 5 micrograms per sample, was extracted from PBMCs with Trizol reagent. The percentages of naive CD45RAhigh/CD27high T cells were determined by flow cytometry on a PBMC aliquot from every donor. Beyond this particular receptor, the publication reports: Estimates of total diversity based on one million sequenced T cells were considered lower bounds and underestimates. A strong correlation was found between observed TCR beta diversity and the percentage of naive T cells measured by flow cytometry. Compared with the aged group, the long-lived group had more naive CD4+ T cells, fewer expanded clones and increased TCR diversity, a pattern suggesting age selection. Observed TCR beta diversity per million T cells fell roughly linearly with age, and a significant reduction was already apparent by age around 39. Since profiling was done on bulk unsorted PBMCs, naive and antigen-experienced compartments could not be conclusively compared. Donor CMV infection status was unknown, potentially confounding age-related changes in expanded clonotypes.

The sample also formed part of further work on T cells of mothers and their children. As described in the second report: Nine systemically healthy Caucasian individuals served as donors, namely three mothers together with their six children. cDNA synthesis consumed the entire amount of extracted RNA, loaded at 1.5 ug RNA in each 15 ul reaction. In the second PCR, the M1S primer added sample barcodes and 2-4 random nucleotides. More than 9 million TCR beta CDR3 reads were obtained from each mother, and roughly 3.1 million reads were obtained from each child. TCR recombination output is similarly shaped by thymic selection in related and unrelated pairs, with a minor effect exerted by inherited differences. Normalized repertoire overlap was always found to be slightly, but never significantly, higher in related mother-child pairs than in unrelated mother-child pairs. No persistent microchimeric T cell clones were found, with a detection sensitivity of approximately 100 clones per million clonotypes. Deep NGS was used in the study to compare the TCR beta repertoires of mothers and children and to look for features that separate related mother-child pairs from unrelated individuals. On average, the children were approximately 11 +/- 4 years old, while the mothers were about 40 +/- 4 years old. After adapters were ligated using NEBNext reagents, the libraries underwent 100+100 nt paired-end sequencing on an Illumina HiSeq 2000. To prevent cross-contamination, the mother and child libraries were prepared a month apart and were sequenced in separate runs. Between roughly 500,000 and 2,100,000 distinct TCR beta clonotypes were identified per donor. Naive TCR beta clonotypes were estimated from low-frequency clonotypes matched to each donor's FACS-determined naive share, without sorting.

Sequences were obtained from blood. The source is a boy aged 5-17 years in good health.

The DNA is as follows: TGTGCCAGCAGTCCACGCGGTACCCGAGAAGAGACCCAGTACTTC. Its translation is CASSPRGTREETQYF. Rearrangement joined TRBV28 to TRBJ2-5, with the D gene call left open. V loses 5 bases, J loses 3 bases, and the germline ends lie 16 bases apart. For CDR1 and CDR2, the germline V gene lists MDHEN and SYDVKM. Including the terminal cysteine and phenylalanine, the CDR3 comprises 15 residues. Of the read, only the CDR3 DNA is kept; its 45 bases are in frame from base 1.